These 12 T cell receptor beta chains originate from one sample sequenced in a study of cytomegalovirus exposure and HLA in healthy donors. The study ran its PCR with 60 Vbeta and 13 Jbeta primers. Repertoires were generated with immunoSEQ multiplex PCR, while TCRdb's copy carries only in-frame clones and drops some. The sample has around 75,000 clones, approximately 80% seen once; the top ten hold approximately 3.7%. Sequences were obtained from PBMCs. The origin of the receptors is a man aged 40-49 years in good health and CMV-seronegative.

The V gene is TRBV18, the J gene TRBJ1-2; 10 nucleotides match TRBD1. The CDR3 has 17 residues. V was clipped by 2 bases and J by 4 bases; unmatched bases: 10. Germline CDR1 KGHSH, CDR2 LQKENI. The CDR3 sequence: CASSPFSGDRGFYGYTF. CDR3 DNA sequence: TGTGCCAGCTCACCATTTTCCGGGGACAGGGGCTTCTATGGCTACACCTTC.

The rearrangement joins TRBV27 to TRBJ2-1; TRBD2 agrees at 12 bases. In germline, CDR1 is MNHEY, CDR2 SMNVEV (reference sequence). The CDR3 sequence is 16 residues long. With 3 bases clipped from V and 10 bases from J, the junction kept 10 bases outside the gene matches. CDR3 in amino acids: CASSFESSGGVGEQFF. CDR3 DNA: TGTGCCAGCAGTTTCGAGTCTAGCGGGGGGGTGGGAGAGCAGTTCTTC.

CDR3 region: CSVAQGIDTEAFF. The CDR3 DNA reads TGCAGCGTAGCACAGGGGATCGACACTGAAGCTTTCTTT. The rearrangement links TRBV29-1 to TRBJ1-1; 7 bases align to TRBD1. V gave up 6 bases and J gave up 3 bases; unmatched junction bases: 7. From germline, CDR1 is SQVTM and CDR2 ANQGSEA. The CDR3 totals 13 residues.

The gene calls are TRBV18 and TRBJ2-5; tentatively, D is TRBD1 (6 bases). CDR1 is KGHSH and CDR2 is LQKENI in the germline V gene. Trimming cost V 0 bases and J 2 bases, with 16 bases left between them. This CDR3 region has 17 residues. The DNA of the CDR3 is TGTGCCAGCTCACCACCGCGGCAGGGGACGGTTCAAGAGACCCAGTACTTC. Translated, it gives CASSPPRQGTVQETQYF.

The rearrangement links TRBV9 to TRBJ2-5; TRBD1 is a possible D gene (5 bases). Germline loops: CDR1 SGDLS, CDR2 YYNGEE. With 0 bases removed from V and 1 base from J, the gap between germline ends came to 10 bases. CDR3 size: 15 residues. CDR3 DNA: TGTGCCAGCAGCGTAGGAGGTGGGGCCCAAGAGACCCAGTACTTC. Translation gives CASSVGGGAQETQYF. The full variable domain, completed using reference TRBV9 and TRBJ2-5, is DSGVTQTPKHLITATGQRVTLRCSPRSGDLSVYWYQQSLDQGLQFLIQYYNGEERAKGNILERFSAQQFPDLHSELNLSSLELGDSALYFCASSVGGGAQETQYFGPGTRLLVL.

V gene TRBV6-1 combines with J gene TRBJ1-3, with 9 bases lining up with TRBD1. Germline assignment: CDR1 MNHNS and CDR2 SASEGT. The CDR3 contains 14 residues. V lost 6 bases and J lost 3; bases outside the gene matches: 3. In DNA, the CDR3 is TGTGCCAGCAGGGGGACAGGGATTGGAAACACCATATATTTT. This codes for CASRGTGIGNTIYF.

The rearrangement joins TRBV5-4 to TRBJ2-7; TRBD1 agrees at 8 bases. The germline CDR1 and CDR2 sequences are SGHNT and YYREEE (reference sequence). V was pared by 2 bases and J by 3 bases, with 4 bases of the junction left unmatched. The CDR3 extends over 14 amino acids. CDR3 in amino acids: CASSFGQGYYEQYF. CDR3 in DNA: TGTGCCAGCAGCTTTGGACAGGGATACTACGAGCAGTACTTC.

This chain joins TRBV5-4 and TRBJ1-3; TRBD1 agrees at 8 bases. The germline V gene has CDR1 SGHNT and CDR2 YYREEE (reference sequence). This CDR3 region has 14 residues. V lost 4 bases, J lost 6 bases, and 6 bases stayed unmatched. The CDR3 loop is CASSQGQGTNTIYF. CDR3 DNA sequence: TGTGCCAGCAGCCAAGGACAGGGAACAAACACCATATATTTT.

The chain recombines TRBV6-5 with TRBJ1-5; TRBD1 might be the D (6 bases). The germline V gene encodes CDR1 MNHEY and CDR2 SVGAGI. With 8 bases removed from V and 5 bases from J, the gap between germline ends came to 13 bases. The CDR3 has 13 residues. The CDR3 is CASDHTGYQPQHF. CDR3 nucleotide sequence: TGTGCCAGCGATCACACAGGGTATCAGCCCCAGCATTTT.

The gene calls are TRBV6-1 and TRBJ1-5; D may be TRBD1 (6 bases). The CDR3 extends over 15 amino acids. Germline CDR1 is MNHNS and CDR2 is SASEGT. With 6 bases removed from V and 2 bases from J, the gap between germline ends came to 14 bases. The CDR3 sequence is CASSRQDRRNQPQHF. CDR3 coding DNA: TGTGCCAGCAGCCGACAGGACCGCCGCAATCAGCCCCAGCATTTT.

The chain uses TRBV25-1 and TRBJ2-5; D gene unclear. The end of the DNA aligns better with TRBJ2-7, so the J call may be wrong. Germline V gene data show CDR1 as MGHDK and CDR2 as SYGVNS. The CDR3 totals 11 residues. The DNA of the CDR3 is TGTGCCAGCAGTGCTGTCTACGAGCAGTACTTC. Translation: CASSAVYEQYF.

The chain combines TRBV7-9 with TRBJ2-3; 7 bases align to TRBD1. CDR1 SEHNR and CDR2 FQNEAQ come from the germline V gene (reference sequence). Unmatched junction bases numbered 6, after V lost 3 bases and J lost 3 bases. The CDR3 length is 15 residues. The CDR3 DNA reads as TGTGCCAGCAGCTTCAGACAGGGTCAGACAGATACGCAGTATTTT. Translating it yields CASSFRQGQTDTQYF. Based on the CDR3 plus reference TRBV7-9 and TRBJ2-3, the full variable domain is DTGVSQNPRHKITKRGQNVTFRCDPISEHNRLYWYRQTLGQGPEFLTYFQNEAQLEKSRLLSDRFSAERPKGSFSTLEIQRTEQGDSAMYLCASSFRQGQTDTQYFGPGTRLTVL.